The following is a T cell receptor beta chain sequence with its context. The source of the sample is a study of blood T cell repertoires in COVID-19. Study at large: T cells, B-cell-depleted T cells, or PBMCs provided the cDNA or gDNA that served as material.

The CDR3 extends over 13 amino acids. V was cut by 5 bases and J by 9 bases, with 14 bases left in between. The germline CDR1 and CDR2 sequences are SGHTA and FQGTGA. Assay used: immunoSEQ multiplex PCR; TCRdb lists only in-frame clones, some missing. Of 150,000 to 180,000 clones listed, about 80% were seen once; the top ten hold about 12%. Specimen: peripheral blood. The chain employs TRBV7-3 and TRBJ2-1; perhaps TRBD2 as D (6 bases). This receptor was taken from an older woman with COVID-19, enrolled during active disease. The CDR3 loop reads CASSPGLSVEQFF. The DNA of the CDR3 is TGTGCCAGCAGCCCGGGACTTTCCGTTGAGCAGTTCTTC. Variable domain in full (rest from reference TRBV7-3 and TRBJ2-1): GAGVSQTPSNKVTEKGKYVELRCDPISGHTALYWYRQSLGQGPEFLIYFQGTGAADDSGLPNDRFFAVRPEGSVSTLKIQRTERGDSAVYLCASSPGLSVEQFFGPGTRLTVL.